These T cell receptor beta chains were read from a single sample in a study of T cells in Graves' hyperthyroidism and ophthalmopathy. TCRdb reprocessed the multiplex PCR reads via MiXCR and lists one record per CDR3 protein. Here the sample spans 350,000 to 450,000 distinct CDR3 sequences, approximately 15% being singletons. Sequencing was done on a sample of blood. The source is a woman aged 55-70 years with Graves' hyperthyroidism. Both conserved end residues are part of each CDR3. The D gene is left open where the match is weak. The size entry is marked missing in some rows and otherwise reads once, few, many or a size class.

j_gene | abundance | v_gene | d_gene | CDR3aa | CDR3nt
TRBJ1-1 | many | TRBV2 | . | CAILGQRNTEAFF | TGTGCCATCCTCGGACAGCGTAACACTGAAGCTTTCTTT
TRBJ2-3 | . | TRBV29-1 | . | CSVSLGEVTDTQYF | TGCAGCGTGTCACTAGGGGAAGTCACAGATACGCAGTATTTT
TRBJ2-2 | . | TRBV5-4 | . | CASSLGLAFTGELFF | TGTGCCAGCAGCTTGGGTCTAGCCTTCACCGGGGAGCTGTTTTTT
TRBJ1-5 | many | TRBV7-9 | . | CASSLAGGTQPQHF | TGTGCCAGCAGCTTAGCTGGGGGTACCCAGCCCCAGCATTTT
TRBJ1-2 | . | TRBV20-1 | . | CSAGDNDYGYTF | TGCAGTGCTGGTGACAACGACTATGGCTACACCTTC
TRBJ2-7 | many | TRBV6-1 | . | CASSERQSTQYF | TGTGCCAGCAGCGAGCGACAGTCAACTCAGTACTTC
TRBJ2-7 | many | TRBV5-5 | . | CASSLNPSSYEQYF | TGTGCCAGCAGCTTGAACCCCTCCTCCTACGAGCAGTACTTC
TRBJ2-3 | many | TRBV5-1 | . | CASSLAGGADTQYF | TGCGCCAGCAGCTTGGCCGGTGGAGCAGATACGCAGTATTTT
TRBJ1-1 | many | TRBV7-3 | . | CASSLIPGAFEAFF | TGTGCCAGCAGCTTAATTCCAGGGGCCTTTGAAGCTTTCTTT
TRBJ1-2 | few | TRBV25-1 | . | CASSPNWLLGGYTF | TGTGCCAGCAGCCCGAACTGGCTTTTGGGAGGCTACACCTTC
TRBJ2-3 | many | TRBV29-1 | . | CSVESGGDTQYF | TGCAGCGTTGAGTCAGGAGGGGATACGCAGTATTTT
TRBJ1-5 | . | TRBV6-1 | TRBD1 | CASSVTGINNQPQHF | TGTGCCAGCAGTGTGACAGGGATTAACAATCAGCCCCAGCATTTT
TRBJ2-1 | many | TRBV28 | TRBD2 | CASSSGANLAAFSEQFF | TGTGCCAGCAGCTCAGGCGCCAATCTAGCGGCGTTCTCTGAGCAGTTCTTC
TRBJ1-1 | few | TRBV6-2/TRBV6-3 | TRBD1 | CASSTTGGGTEAFF | TGTGCCAGCAGCACGACAGGGGGTGGCACTGAAGCTTTCTTT
TRBJ1-2 | . | TRBV11-3 | TRBD1 | CASSSIQGSEGYTF | TGTGCCAGCAGCTCAATACAGGGGAGTGAAGGCTACACCTTC
TRBJ2-6 | . | TRBV29-1 | TRBD1 | CSVNAGGSGANVLTF | TGCAGCGTAAACGCAGGGGGCTCTGGGGCCAACGTCCTGACTTTC
TRBJ2-3 | many | TRBV12-3/TRBV12-4 | TRBD2 | CAQFMASGSDTDTQYF | TGTGCCCAGTTTATGGCTAGCGGGAGTGACACAGATACGCAGTATTTT
TRBJ2-7 | . | TRBV9 | TRBD2 | CASSVEAGKTYEQYF | TGTGCCAGCAGCGTAGAAGCGGGAAAAACCTACGAGCAGTACTTC